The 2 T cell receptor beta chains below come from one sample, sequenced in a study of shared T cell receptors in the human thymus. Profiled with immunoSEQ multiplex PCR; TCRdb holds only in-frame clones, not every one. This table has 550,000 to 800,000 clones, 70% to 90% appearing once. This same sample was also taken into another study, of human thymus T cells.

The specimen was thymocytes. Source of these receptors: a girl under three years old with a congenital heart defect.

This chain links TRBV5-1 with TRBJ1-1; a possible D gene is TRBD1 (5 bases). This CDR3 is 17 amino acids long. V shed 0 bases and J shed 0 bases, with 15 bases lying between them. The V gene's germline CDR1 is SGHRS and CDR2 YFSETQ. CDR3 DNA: TGCGCCAGCAGCTTGGCTGAGGACAAGTTAATGAACACTGAAGCTTTCTTT. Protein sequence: CASSLAEDKLMNTEAFF.

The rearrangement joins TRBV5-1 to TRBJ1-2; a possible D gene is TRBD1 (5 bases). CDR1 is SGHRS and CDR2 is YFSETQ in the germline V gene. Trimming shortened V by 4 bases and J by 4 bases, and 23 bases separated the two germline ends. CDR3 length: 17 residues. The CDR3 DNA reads TGCGCCAGCAGCCCATCTCGTTCCCAGGGCAGGGCCTATGGCTACACCTTC. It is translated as CASSPSRSQGRAYGYTF.